This is a list of T cell receptor beta chains from one sample in a study of a mutant IDH1 vaccine in newly diagnosed glioma. TCRdb's copy holds only in-frame clones and misses some; the assay was immunoSEQ multiplex PCR. Among around 100,000 clones listed, more than 65% were seen once. The specimen comprised PBMCs, sampled from a glioma patient treated with radiotherapy, temozolomide or both. These TCRs come from a man in his forties with glioma. Some clones in this sample may be carry-over from other donors' samples. Each CDR3 is given without its conserved first and last residue. Size tells how often a clone was seen (once, few, many) or the class of an expanded clone, and some rows leave it out.

>TRBV29-1|-
SAGGGTQGRGLYEQY
>TRBV9|-
ASSVGGANNEQF
>TRBV6-1|-
ASRWGGPNYGYT
>TRBV2|-
ASSGAVNQPQH
>TRBV25-1|-
ASSEGFSAF
>TRBV5-1|-
ASSLASAGGMNEQF
>TRBV19|-
ASTLSASLNTEAF
>TRBV9|few
ASSLTWTENTEAF
>TRBV6-1|-
ASSKMTGPNTEAF
>TRBV20-1|-
SASDYTEAF
>TRBV2|-
ATKSRVDTQY
>TRBV5-1|-
ASSLAGTGGLNTEAF
>TRBV6-5|-
ASSTGTEAF
>TRBV5-1|-
ASSLAVAGEGHTQY
>TRBV5-6|-
ASSWGGPGNTIY
>TRBV27|-
ASSASGTRIEQY
>TRBV5-4|-
ASSLTSSYEQY
>TRBV30|-
AWSAGLTNEKLF
>TRBV5-6|-
ASSLAQGGYT
>TRBV30|-
AWSVSIDEQF
>TRBV6-1|-
ASSEGQISNQPQH
>TRBV5-1|-
ASSLARTGGRTGELF
>TRBV5-4|-
ASSRIRTGTNEKLF
>TRBV2|-
ASSYGTPRTNTIY
>TRBV10-1|-
ASSDRAGGPTDTQY
>TRBV6-6|-
ASSRQGAEQY
>TRBV6-6|-
AAAGGSSSYEQY
>TRBV6-5|-
ASRTGFSTEAF